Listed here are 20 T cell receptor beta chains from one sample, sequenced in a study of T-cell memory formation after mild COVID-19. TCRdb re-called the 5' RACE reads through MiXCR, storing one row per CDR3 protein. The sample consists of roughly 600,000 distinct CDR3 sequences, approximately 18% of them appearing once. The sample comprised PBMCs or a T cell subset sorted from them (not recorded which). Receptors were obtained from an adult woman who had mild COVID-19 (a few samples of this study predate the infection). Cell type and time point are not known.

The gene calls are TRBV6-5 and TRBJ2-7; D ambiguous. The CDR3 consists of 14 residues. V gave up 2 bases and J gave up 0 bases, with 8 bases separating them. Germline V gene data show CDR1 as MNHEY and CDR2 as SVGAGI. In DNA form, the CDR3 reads TGTGCCAGCAGTTACGGGCAGTACTCCTACGAGCAGTACTTC. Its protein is CASSYGQYSYEQYF.

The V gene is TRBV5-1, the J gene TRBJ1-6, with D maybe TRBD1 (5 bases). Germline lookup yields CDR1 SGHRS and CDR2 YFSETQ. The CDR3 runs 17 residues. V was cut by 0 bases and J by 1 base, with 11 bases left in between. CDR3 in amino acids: CASSLAFTGSYNSPLHF. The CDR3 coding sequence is TGCGCCAGCAGCTTGGCCTTTACAGGTTCCTATAATTCACCCCTCCACTTT.

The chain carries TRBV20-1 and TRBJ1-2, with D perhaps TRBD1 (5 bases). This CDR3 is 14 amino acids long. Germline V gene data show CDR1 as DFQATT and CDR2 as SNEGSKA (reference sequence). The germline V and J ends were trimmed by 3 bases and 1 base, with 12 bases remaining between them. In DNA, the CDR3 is TGCAGTGCTAGGCCTTCGACAGTTAACTATGGCTACACCTTC. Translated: CSARPSTVNYGYTF.

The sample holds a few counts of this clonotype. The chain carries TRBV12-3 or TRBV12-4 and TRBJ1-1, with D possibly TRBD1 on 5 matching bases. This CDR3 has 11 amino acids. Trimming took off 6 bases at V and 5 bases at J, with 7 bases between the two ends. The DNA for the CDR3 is TGTGCCAGCAGACGACAGACTGAAGCTTTCTTT. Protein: CASRRQTEAFF.

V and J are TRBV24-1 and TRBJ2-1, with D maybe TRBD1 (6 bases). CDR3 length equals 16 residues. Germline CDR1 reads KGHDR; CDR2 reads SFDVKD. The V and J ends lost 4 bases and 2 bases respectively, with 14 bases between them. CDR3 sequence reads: CATSDVGASAYNEQFF. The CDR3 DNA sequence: TGTGCCACCAGTGACGTGGGGGCCAGCGCCTACAATGAGCAGTTCTTC.

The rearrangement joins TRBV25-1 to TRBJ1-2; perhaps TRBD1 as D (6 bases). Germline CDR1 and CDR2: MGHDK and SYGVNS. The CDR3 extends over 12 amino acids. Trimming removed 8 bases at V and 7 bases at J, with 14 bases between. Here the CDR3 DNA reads TGTGCCAGCTCCCTAACAGGGATTGGCTACACCTTC. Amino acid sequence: CASSLTGIGYTF.

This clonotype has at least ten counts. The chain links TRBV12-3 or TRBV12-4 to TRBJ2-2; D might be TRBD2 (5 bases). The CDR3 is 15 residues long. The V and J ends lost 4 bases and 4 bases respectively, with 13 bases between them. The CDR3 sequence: CASSSTRAVTGELFF. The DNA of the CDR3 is TGTGCCAGCAGTTCCACTAGAGCGGTCACCGGGGAGCTGTTTTTT.

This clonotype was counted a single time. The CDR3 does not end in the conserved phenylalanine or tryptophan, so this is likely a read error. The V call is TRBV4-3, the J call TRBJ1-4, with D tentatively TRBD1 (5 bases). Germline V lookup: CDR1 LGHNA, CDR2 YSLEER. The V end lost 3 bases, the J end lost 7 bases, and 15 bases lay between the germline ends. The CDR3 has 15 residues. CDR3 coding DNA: TGCGCCAGCAGCCATTCCTCCGGGACCACTGAAAAACTGTTTCTT. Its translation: CASSHSSGTTEKLFL.

The CDR3 coding sequence is TGTGCCAGCAGCCTTCACAGGTCCCAAGAGACCCAGTACTTC. Translating it yields CASSLHRSQETQYF. The chain couples TRBV6-5 to TRBJ2-5; tentative D call: TRBD1 (5 bases). Germline loops: CDR1 MNHEY, CDR2 SVGAGI. The V and J ends lost 6 bases and 1 base respectively, with 12 bases between them. CDR3 length equals 14 residues.

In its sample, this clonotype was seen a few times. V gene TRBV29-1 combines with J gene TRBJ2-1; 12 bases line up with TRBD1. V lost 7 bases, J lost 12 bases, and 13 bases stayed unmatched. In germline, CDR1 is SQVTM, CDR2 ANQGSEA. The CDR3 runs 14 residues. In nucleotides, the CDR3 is TGCAGCGCTCCGGGACAGGGGGCGGTCCGGGGGCAGTTCTTC. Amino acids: CSAPGQGAVRGQFF.

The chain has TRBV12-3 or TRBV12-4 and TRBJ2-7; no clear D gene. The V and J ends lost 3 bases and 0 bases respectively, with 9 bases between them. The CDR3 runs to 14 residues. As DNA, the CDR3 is TGTGCCAGCAGTTTCGGGCCTTACTCCTACGAGCAGTACTTC. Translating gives CASSFGPYSYEQYF.

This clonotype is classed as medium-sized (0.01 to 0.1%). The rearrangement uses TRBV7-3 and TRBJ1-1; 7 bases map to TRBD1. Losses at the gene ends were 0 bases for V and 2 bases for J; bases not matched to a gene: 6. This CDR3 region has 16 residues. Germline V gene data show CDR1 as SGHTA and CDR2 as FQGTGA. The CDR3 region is CASSLTPTGRNTEAFF. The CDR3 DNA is TGTGCCAGCAGCTTAACACCGACAGGGCGTAACACTGAAGCTTTCTTT.

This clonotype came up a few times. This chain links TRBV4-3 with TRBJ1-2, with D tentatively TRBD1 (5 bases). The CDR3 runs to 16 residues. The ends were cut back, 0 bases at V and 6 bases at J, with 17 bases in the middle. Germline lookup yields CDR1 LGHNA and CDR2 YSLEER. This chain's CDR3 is CASSQDRGQGKDGYTF. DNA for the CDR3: TGCGCCAGCAGCCAAGATAGGGGCCAGGGAAAGGATGGCTACACCTTC.

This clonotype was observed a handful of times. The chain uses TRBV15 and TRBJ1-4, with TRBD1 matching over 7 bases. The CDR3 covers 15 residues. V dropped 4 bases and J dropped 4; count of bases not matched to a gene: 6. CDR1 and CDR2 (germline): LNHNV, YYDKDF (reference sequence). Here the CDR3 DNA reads TGTGCCACCAGCAAGGGGGACAGTCATAATGAAAAACTGTTTTTT. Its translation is CATSKGDSHNEKLFF. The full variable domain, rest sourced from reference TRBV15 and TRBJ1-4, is DAMVIQNPRYQVTQFGKPVTLSCSQTLNHNVMYWYQQKSSQAPKLLFHYYDKDFNNEADTPDNFQSRRPNTSFCFLDIRSPGLGDTAMYLCATSKGDSHNEKLFFGSGTQLSVL.

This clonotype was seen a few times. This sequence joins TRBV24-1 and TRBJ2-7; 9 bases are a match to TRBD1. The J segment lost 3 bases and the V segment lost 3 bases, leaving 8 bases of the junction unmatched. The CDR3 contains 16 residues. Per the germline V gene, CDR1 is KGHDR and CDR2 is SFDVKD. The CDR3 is CATSDPRQGVGYEQYF. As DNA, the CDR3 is TGTGCCACCAGTGATCCTCGACAGGGGGTAGGCTACGAGCAGTACTTC.

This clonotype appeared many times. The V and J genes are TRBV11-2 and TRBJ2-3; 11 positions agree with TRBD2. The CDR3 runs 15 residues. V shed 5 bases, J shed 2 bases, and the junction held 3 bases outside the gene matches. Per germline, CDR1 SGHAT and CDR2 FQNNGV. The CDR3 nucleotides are TGTGCCAGCAGCAGTAGCGGGAGGGACACAGATACGCAGTATTTT. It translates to CASSSSGRDTDTQYF.

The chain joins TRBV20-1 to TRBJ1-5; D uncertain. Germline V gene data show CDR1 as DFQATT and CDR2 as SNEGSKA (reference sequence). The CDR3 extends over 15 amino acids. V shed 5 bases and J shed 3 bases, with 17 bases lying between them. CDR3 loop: CSAPRGGFLNQPQHF. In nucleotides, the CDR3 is TGCAGTGCTCCCCGGGGAGGGTTTCTCAATCAGCCCCAGCATTTT.

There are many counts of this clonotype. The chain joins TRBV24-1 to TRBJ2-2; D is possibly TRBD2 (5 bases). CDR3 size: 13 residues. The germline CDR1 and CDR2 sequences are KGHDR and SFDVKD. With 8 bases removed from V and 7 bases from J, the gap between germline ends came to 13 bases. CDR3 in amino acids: CATMEEWGGELFF. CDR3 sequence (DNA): TGTGCCACCATGGAGGAATGGGGCGGGGAGCTGTTTTTT.

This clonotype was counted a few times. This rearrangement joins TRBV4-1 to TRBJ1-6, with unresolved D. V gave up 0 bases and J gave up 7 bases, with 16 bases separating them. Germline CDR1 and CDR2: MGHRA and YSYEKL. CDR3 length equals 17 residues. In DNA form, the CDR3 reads TGCGCCAGCAGCCAAGATAAGTCGGCAGCCTGGAATTCACCCCTCCACTTT. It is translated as CASSQDKSAAWNSPLHF.

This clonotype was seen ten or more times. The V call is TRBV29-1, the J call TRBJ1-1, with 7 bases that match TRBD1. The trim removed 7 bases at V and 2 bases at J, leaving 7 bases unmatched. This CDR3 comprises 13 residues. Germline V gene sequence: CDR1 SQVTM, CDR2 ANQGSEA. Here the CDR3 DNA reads TGCAGCGCTCGGGACAGACGAAACACTGAAGCTTTCTTT. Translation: CSARDRRNTEAFF.